This T cell receptor (beta chain) was recovered during a study of T cells in Graves' hyperthyroidism and ophthalmopathy. TCR beta CDR3 region amplification was performed from RNA transcripts. Initially, a first-round RT-PCR of the TCR CDR3 employed the HTBI primer set. TCRdb called the multiplex PCR reads again in MiXCR, with one record for every CDR3 protein. The sample shows about 640,000 distinct CDR3 sequences, around 20% of them seen only once. The table lists this clonotype with many counts. This CDR3 contains 13 residues. V was pared by 2 bases and J by 3 bases, with 7 bases between. Sequenced input: blood. The sequence was collected from a man younger than 40 with Graves' ophthalmopathy. The gene calls are TRBV12-3 or TRBV12-4 and TRBJ1-1; D is ambiguous. The CDR3 DNA follows: TGTGCCAGCAGTTTAAATTCGCACACTGAAGCTTTCTTT. Translated: CASSLNSHTEAFF.